This T cell receptor (beta chain) is drawn from a study of beta chain features in type 1 diabetes. Broader study findings: Moderately but significantly shorter TCRB CDR3s were found in Type 1 diabetes patients in all four CD4+ subsets.

With respect to this clone: No antigen is known for it.

Expressed TCRB transcripts got sequenced, as all isolated RNA was reverse transcribed. Generated by immunoSEQ multiplex PCR, the TCRdb table keeps only in-frame clones and is missing some. The table lists about 650,000 clones, over 10% of them singletons, with roughly 0.12% in the top ten. Material: naive CD4+ T cells from blood. The TCR originated in a man aged 30 to 39 with type 1 diabetes.

The CDR3 region has the DNA TGTGCCAGCAGTTACGCTGGGGTTAGCACAGATACGCAGTATTTT. This codes for CASSYAGVSTDTQYF. The chain carries TRBV6-5 and TRBJ2-3; D gene unclear. Germline V gene sequence: CDR1 MNHEY, CDR2 SVGAGI. V dropped 2 bases and J dropped 0 bases, with 9 bases sitting between them. There are 15 residues in the CDR3.